This T cell receptor beta chain was captured in a study of cytotoxic CD8 clonotypes in ibrutinib-treated CLL. Looking at the study overall: Responses comprised 25 or so partial and 2 complete; at median roughly 70 months, approximately 15 remained remitted and roughly twelve progressed. Regarding the study as a whole: Exceeding age-matched healthy donors, baseline clonality also tracked the counts of circulating CD8+ T cells. Public clonotypes (which were uncommon) either contracted or remained stable on treatment.

Depth targeted 1 in 200,000 to 1 in 1 million T cells, averaging roughly 9.3x coverage per clonotype. The method was immunoSEQ multiplex PCR; TCRdb's version includes in-frame clones alone and lacks a portion of them. This sample has some 130,000 clones, with 84% found just once. Per the germline V gene, CDR1 is SNHLY and CDR2 is FYNNEI. V lost 7 bases and J lost 0; bases outside the gene matches: 6. CDR3 length: 15 amino acids. Regarding this clone: As yet, its antigen is unknown.

The sequence was obtained from a human donor with chronic lymphocytic leukemia. The chain employs TRBV2 and TRBJ1-5; 7 bases map to TRBD1. The material was PBMCs, obtained after 24 months of ibrutinib treatment. As DNA, the CDR3 is TGTGCCAGCACCTTGACAGGGAGTAGCAATCAGCCCCAGCATTTT. It encodes CASTLTGSSNQPQHF.